This passage covers 11 T cell receptor beta chains from one sample sequenced in a study of T cells of healthy individuals. TCRdb reprocessed the 5' RACE reads with MiXCR, giving one entry per CDR3 protein. The sample has 50,000 to 55,000 distinct CDR3 sequences, approximately 14% seen once. These receptors were obtained from a human donor in good health.

This sequence joins TRBV7-9 and TRBJ1-5; no reliable D call. V lost 10 bases and J lost 0, with 10 bases in between. The CDR3 covers 13 residues. Per the germline V gene, CDR1 is SEHNR and CDR2 is FQNEAQ (reference sequence). CDR3 sequence reads: CAIKPDSNQPQHF. CDR3 DNA: TGTGCCATCAAGCCCGATAGCAATCAGCCCCAGCATTTT.

This clonotype appeared many times. The chain uses TRBV9 and TRBJ1-2; D gene ambiguous. CDR1 is SGDLS, CDR2 YYNGEE, per germline. The CDR3 contains 14 residues. V lost 0 bases to trimming and J lost 0 bases, with 6 bases between them. In nucleotides, the CDR3 is TGTGCCAGCAGCGTAGAACCAGCTAACTATGGCTACACCTTC. Translation: CASSVEPANYGYTF.

The genes are TRBV3-1 and TRBJ1-5; no reliable D call. The germline CDR1 and CDR2 sequences are LGHDT and YNNKEL (reference sequence). CDR3 length: 18 residues. Deletions cut 0 bases from V and 1 base from J, with 16 bases between. This chain's CDR3 is CASSQEWEPYWSNQPQHF. DNA for the CDR3: TGTGCCAGCAGCCAAGAATGGGAACCGTATTGGAGCAATCAGCCCCAGCATTTT.

Ten or more counts support this clonotype. The chain has TRBV7-2 and TRBJ2-5, with D possibly matching TRBD1 (8 bases). The germline gives CDR1 SGHTA, CDR2 FQGNSA. The CDR3 loop spans 14 amino acids. V was clipped by 5 bases and J by 6 bases, with 16 bases between them. CDR3 sequence reads: CASSATGEGKTQYF. The CDR3 bases are TGTGCCAGCAGCGCGACAGGGGAGGGGAAGACCCAGTACTTC.

This clonotype was observed a few times. This rearrangement joins TRBV11-2 to TRBJ2-5; 7 positions agree with TRBD2. V lost 2 bases, J lost 4 bases, and 13 bases stayed unmatched. CDR1 and CDR2 (germline): SGHAT, FQNNGV. The CDR3 consists of 17 residues. CDR3 amino acids: CASSLSLWQGGGETQYF. CDR3 coding DNA: TGTGCCAGCAGCTTATCGTTATGGCAGGGCGGGGGAGAGACCCAGTACTTC. Full variable domain (rest looked up from reference TRBV11-2 and TRBJ2-5): EAGVAQSPRYKIIEKRQSVAFWCNPISGHATLYWYQQILGQGPKLLIQFQNNGVVDDSQLPKDRFSAERLKGVDSTLKIQPAKLEDSAVYLCASSLSLWQGGGETQYFGPGTRLLVL.

In its sample, this clonotype ranks as medium-sized. V usage is TRBV21-1 and J usage is TRBJ2-3; the table's D call of TRBD2 was not tested on the DNA. TRBV21-1 is a listed pseudogene. This CDR3 region has 14 residues. DNA of the CDR3: TGTGCCAGCCGGACTAGCGAGACCACAGATACGCAGTATTTT. It specifies CASRTSETTDTQYF.

This clonotype was counted between two and nine times. This sequence joins TRBV7-2 and TRBJ2-5; TRBD2 aligns across 8 bases. J lost 5 bases, V lost 2 bases, and 4 bases had no gene match. This CDR3 is built from 14 residues. Germline CDR1 SGHTA, CDR2 FQGNSA. The CDR3 loop is CASSLPGGGETQYF. The CDR3 nucleotides are TGTGCCAGCAGCTTACCGGGCGGGGGGGAGACCCAGTACTTC. The entire variable domain, with the rest obtained from reference TRBV7-2 and TRBJ2-5, is as follows: GAGVSQSPSNKVTEKGKDVELRCDPISGHTALYWYRQSLGQGLEFLIYFQGNSAPDKSGLPSDRFSAERTGGSVSTLTIQRTQQEDSAVYLCASSLPGGGETQYFGPGTRLLVL.

This clonotype was seen at least ten times. The rearrangement links TRBV2 to TRBJ1-2, with D hard to call. V lost 7 bases to trimming and J lost 2 bases, with 11 bases between them. The CDR3 is 13 amino acids. Germline V gene sequence: CDR1 SNHLY, CDR2 FYNNEI. CDR3 amino acids: CASIFTVNYGYTF. CDR3 DNA sequence: TGTGCCAGCATTTTTACGGTGAACTATGGCTACACCTTC. Using reference TRBV2 and TRBJ1-2 for the parts outside the CDR3, the full variable domain is EPEVTQTPSHQVTQMGQEVILRCVPISNHLYFYWYRQILGQKVEFLVSFYNNEISEKSEIFDDQFSVERPDGSNFTLKIRSTKLEDSAMYFCASIFTVNYGYTFGSGTRLTVV.

This clonotype has more than one count but fewer than ten. The V call is TRBV7-9, the J call TRBJ2-7, with D maybe TRBD1 (6 bases). CDR1 is SEHNR, CDR2 FQNEAQ, per germline (reference sequence). The V end lost 4 bases, the J end lost 5 bases, and 9 bases lay between the germline ends. The CDR3 totals 12 residues. CDR3 amino acids: CASSSTGNEQYF. As DNA, the CDR3 is TGTGCCAGCAGCTCTACAGGGAACGAGCAGTACTTC.

The chain joins TRBV29-1 to TRBJ1-1; D is possibly TRBD1 (5 bases). The V gene lost 3 bases and the J gene lost 5 bases, with 13 bases spanning the gap. The V gene's germline CDR1 is SQVTM and CDR2 ANQGSEA. This CDR3 is 13 amino acids long. The CDR3 sequence: CSVDIGAWTEAFF. In DNA form, the CDR3 reads TGCAGCGTTGACATCGGGGCTTGGACTGAAGCTTTCTTT.

In its sample, this clonotype was seen many times. This rearrangement joins TRBV7-9 to TRBJ1-2; D not resolved. The germline gives CDR1 SEHNR, CDR2 FQNEAQ (reference sequence). With 1 base removed from V and 2 bases from J, the gap between germline ends came to 17 bases. The CDR3 loop spans 17 amino acids. The CDR3 coding sequence is TGTGCCAGCAGCTTAGTACACCCGACATACCGGAACTATGGCTACACCTTC. Encoded protein: CASSLVHPTYRNYGYTF.